The present T cell receptor (beta chain) was sequenced within a study of post-analysis software for immune sequencing data. The authors incorporated unique molecular identifiers into the TCR beta cDNA libraries. Each CDR3 protein gets one entry after TCRdb re-called the PCR reads with MiXCR. Seen here are fewer than 850,000 distinct CDR3 sequences, 25% to 30% observed once, and the top ten hold approximately 0.55%. V was pared by 1 base and J by 3 bases, with 15 bases of the junction left unmatched. The CDR3 extends over 17 amino acids. CDR1 DFQATT and CDR2 SNEGSKA come from the germline V gene (reference sequence). Regarding the study as a whole: When patients were compared with controls, four or five TRBV segments were more frequent, TRBV5-6, TRBV5-1 and TRBV20-1 among them.

Details on this clonotype: Its antigen remains unidentified.

The TCR sequence derives from a girl aged 5-17 years with multiple sclerosis. The J gene is TRBJ2-7, the V gene TRBV20-1, with TRBD1 matching 7 bases. The sample was blood. This CDR3 reads CSARGGRGLTGDYEQYF. Written as DNA, the CDR3 is TGCAGTGCTAGAGGGGGTAGGGGGCTCACCGGGGACTACGAGCAGTACTTC.